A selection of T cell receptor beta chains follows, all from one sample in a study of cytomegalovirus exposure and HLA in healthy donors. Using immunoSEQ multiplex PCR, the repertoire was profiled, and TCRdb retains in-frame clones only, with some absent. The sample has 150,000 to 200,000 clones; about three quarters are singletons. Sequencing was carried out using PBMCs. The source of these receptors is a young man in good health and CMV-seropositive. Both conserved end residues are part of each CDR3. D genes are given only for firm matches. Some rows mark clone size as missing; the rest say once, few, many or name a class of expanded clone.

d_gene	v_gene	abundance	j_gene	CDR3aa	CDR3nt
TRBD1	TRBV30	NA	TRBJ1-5	CAWSVRKFAGTGDQPQHF	TGTGCCTGGAGTGTAAGGAAATTCGCCGGGACAGGGGATCAGCCCCAGCATTTT
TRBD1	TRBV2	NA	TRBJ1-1	CASNRQGRTEAFF	TGTGCCAGCAACCGACAGGGGAGGACTGAAGCTTTCTTT
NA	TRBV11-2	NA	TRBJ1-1	CASSLIKEGMNTEAFF	TGTGCCAGCAGCTTAATCAAAGAGGGCATGAACACTGAAGCTTTCTTT
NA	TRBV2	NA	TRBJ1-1	CASSPLENTEAFF	TGTGCCAGCAGTCCCCTAGAGAACACTGAAGCTTTCTTT
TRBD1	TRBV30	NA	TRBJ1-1	CAWMGTELSTEAFF	TGTGCTTGGATGGGGACAGAATTGAGCACTGAAGCTTTCTTT
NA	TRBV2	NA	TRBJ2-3	CASSTGLTDTQYF	TGTGCCAGCAGTACGGGACTCACAGATACGCAGTATTTT
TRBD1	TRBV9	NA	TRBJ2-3	CASSVEGASTDTQYF	TGTGCCAGCAGCGTAGAGGGGGCTAGCACAGATACGCAGTATTTT
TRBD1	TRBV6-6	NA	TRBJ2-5	CASSQRQGQETQYF	TGTGCCAGCAGTCAGAGACAGGGACAAGAGACCCAGTACTTC
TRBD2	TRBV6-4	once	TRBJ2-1	CASRRVAGSNEQFF	TGTGCCAGCAGAAGGGTAGCGGGAAGCAATGAGCAGTTCTTC
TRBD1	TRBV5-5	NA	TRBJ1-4	CASSLVIGGERKLFF	TGTGCCAGCAGCTTGGTTATAGGGGGCGAAAGGAAACTGTTTTTT
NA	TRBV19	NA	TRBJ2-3	CASNVRGGTDTQYF	TGTGCCAGTAACGTGCGGGGTGGCACAGATACGCAGTATTTT
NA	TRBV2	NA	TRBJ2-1	CASSGGGTYNEQFF	TGTGCCAGCAGTGGGGGCGGGACTTACAATGAGCAGTTCTTC
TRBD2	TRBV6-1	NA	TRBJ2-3	CASSASSGRSIRSTDTQYF	TGTGCCAGCAGTGCATCTAGCGGGAGGTCTATACGCAGCACAGATACGCAGTATTTT
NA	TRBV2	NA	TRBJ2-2	CASSGPGTSTAGSTGELFF	TGTGCCAGCAGTGGGCCGGGCACATCGACCGCGGGTAGCACCGGGGAGCTGTTTTTT
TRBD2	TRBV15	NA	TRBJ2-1	CATSRAGLAINEQFF	TGTGCCACCAGCAGAGCCGGACTAGCGATAAATGAGCAGTTCTTC
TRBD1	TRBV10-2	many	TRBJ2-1	CASSGQGAGNEQFF	TGCGCCAGCAGTGGTCAGGGGGCCGGCAATGAGCAGTTCTTC
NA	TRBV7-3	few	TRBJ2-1	CASSLSGPVDEQFF	TGTGCCAGCAGCTTAAGTGGGCCGGTAGATGAGCAGTTCTTC
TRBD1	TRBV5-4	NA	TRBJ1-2	CASSGGDRHNYGYTF	TGTGCCAGCAGCGGCGGGGACAGACACAACTATGGCTACACCTTC
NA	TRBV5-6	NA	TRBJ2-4	CASSSRLSVDIQYF	TGTGCCAGCAGCTCCCGCCTATCCGTAGACATTCAGTACTTC
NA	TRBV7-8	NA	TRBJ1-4	CASTAGGTEGEKLFF	TGTGCCAGCACCGCTGGAGGGACCGAGGGGGAAAAACTGTTTTTT
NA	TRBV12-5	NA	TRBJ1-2	CASGSTDYGYTF	TGTGCTAGTGGCTCCACGGACTATGGCTACACCTTC
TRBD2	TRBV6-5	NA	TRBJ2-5	CASRTSGGPQETQYF	TGTGCCAGCAGGACTAGCGGGGGGCCTCAAGAGACCCAGTACTTC
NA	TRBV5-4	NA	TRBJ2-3	CASSSFDSDTQYF	TGTGCCAGCAGCTCCTTTGACTCAGATACGCAGTATTTT
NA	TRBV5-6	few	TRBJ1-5	CASSNRVGQPQHF	TGTGCCAGCAGCAACAGGGTGGGTCAGCCCCAGCATTTT
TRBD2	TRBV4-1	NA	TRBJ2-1	CASSQVRAGAYNEQFF	TGCGCCAGCAGCCAAGTTCGAGCGGGAGCTTACAATGAGCAGTTCTTC